This T cell receptor (beta chain) was captured by sequencing in a study of T cell responses to AZD1222 COVID-19 vaccine. Looking at the study overall: Second-dose intervals near 4 or 12 weeks were combined.

Findings and caveats of the study: No day 14 peak samples; only post-peak repertoires were characterized. Clonal diversity was possibly underestimated, and the donors were mostly white British, with more females. Dominant at 160-218 and 743-854, vaccine-associated CD4 TCRs also spanned spike.

Comment on this clone: Its antigen is currently unknown.

The method was immunoSEQ multiplex PCR; TCRdb's version includes in-frame clones alone and lacks a portion of them. The sample includes roughly 150,000 clones, approximately 89% of them seen just once. V lost 1 base, J lost 7 bases, and 11 bases lay in between. The CDR3 is 15 residues long. Germline values: CDR1 SNHLY, CDR2 FYNNEI. This sequence was found in an adult in good health. The material was peripheral blood, obtained on day 0 of AZD1222 vaccination. V gene TRBV2 combines with J gene TRBJ1-6; D is perhaps TRBD1 (6 bases). The CDR3 protein is CASSEVRGHNSPLHF. For the CDR3, the DNA is TGTGCCAGCAGTGAAGTTCGGGGGCACAATTCACCCCTCCACTTT.